This T cell receptor (beta chain) was profiled in a study of cytomegalovirus exposure and HLA in healthy donors. As for this clone: Its antigen is as yet unknown.

The PCR employed 60 Vbeta primers together with 13 Jbeta primers. Clones were read by immunoSEQ multiplex PCR, and TCRdb kept only the in-frame ones, dropping some. This sample has about 240,000 clones, with about four fifths found just once. Overall study findings and caveats: As immune exposure information, only CMV serostatus was available. The investigators catalogued 150 to 200 TCR beta chains as cytomegalovirus-associated. Owing to their indistinguishability, certain V segments, notably TRBV6-2 and TRBV6-3, were excluded.

The CDR3 is made up of 17 amino acids. Germline V gives CDR1 KGHSH, CDR2 LQKENI. Trimming removed 0 bases from V and 0 bases from J, with 12 bases in between. V gene TRBV18 combines with J gene TRBJ1-3; no clear D gene. This clonotype originated in a middle-aged woman in good health and CMV-seropositive. Material for sequencing was PBMCs. The CDR3 DNA sequence: TGTGCCAGCTCACCACCGGGCAGACTACCCTCTGGAAACACCATATATTTT. It encodes CASSPPGRLPSGNTIYF.